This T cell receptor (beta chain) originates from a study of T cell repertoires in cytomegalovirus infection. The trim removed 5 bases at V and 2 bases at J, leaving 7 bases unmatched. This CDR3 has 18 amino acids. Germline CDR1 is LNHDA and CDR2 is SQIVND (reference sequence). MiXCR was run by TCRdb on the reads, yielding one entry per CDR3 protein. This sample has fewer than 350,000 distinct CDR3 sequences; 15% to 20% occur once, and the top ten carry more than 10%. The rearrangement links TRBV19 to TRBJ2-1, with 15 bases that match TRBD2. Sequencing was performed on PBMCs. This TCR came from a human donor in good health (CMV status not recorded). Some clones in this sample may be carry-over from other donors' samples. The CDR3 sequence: CASSEGLAGGKTYNEQFF. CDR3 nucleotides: TGTGCCAGTAGTGAGGGACTAGCGGGGGGAAAAACCTACAATGAGCAGTTCTTC.